This T cell receptor (beta chain) was sequenced for a study of cytomegalovirus exposure and HLA in healthy donors. Comments on this clone: Its antigen remains unidentified.

The study's findings and limits: TRBV6-2, TRBV6-3 and some other V segments were unresolvable in 87-base-pair reads. Most CMV-associated TCR beta chains were later found to appear HLA-restricted. Researchers catalogued under 200 TCR beta chains as cytomegalovirus-associated.

Use of 60 Vbeta and 13 Jbeta primers characterized the PCR. In the study's own analysis: In a later analysis, the count reached 82 million or so unique TCR beta chains, with about 12 million shared. TCRdb keeps only in-frame clones here, not all; method: immunoSEQ multiplex PCR. Clone size and the V and J calls come from that table; the DNA yielded D and trimming. The repertoire includes 100,000 to 150,000 clones, approximately 81% of them detected once, and about 7.3% sits in the top ten. Unmatched junction bases numbered 7, after V lost 3 bases and J lost 4 bases. The CDR3 contains 16 residues. CDR1 is SGHRS, CDR2 YFSETQ, per germline.

The sequenced sample was PBMCs. The J gene is TRBJ2-2, the V gene TRBV5-1; 9 nucleotides line up with TRBD1. This receptor was taken from a male donor in good health and CMV-seronegative. CDR3 residues: CASSWTGARVTGELFF. The CDR3 DNA is TGCGCCAGCAGCTGGACAGGGGCCAGAGTCACCGGGGAGCTGTTTTTT.